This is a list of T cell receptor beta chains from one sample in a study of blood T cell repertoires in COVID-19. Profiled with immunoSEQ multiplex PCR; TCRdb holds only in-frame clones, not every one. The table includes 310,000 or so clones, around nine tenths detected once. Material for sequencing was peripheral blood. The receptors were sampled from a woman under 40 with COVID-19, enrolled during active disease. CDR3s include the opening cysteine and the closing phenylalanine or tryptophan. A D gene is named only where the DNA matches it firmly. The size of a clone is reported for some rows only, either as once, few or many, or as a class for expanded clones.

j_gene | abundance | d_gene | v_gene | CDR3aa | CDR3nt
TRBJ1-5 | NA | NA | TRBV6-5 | CASSPGNNQPQHF | TGTGCCAGCAGTCCAGGGAACAATCAGCCCCAGCATTTT
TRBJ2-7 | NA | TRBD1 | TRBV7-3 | CASSPRTGGYEQYF | TGTGCCAGCAGCCCACGGACAGGGGGCTACGAGCAGTACTTC
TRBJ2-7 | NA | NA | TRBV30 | CAWSGGTVIPYEQYF | TGTGCCTGGAGTGGCGGGACAGTCATCCCCTACGAGCAGTACTTC
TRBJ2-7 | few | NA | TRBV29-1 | CSVAHRSSYEQYF | TGCAGCGTTGCCCACAGATCCTCCTACGAGCAGTACTTC
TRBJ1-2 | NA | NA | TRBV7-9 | CASSGQLHYGYTF | TGTGCCAGTTCCGGACAGCTGCACTATGGCTACACCTTC
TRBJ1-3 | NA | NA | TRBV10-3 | CAISVSRNTIYF | TGTGCCATCAGTGTTAGCCGAAACACCATATATTTT
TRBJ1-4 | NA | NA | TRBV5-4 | CASSLGLNEKLFF | TGTGCCAGCAGCTTGGGACTCAATGAAAAACTGTTTTTT
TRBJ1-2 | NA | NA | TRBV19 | CASSRSGSNYGYTF | TGTGCCAGTAGTAGGTCAGGCTCTAACTATGGCTACACCTTC
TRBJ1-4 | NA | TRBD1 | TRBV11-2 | CASSLDGTGKEKLFF | TGTGCCAGCAGCTTAGATGGGACAGGGAAAGAAAAACTGTTTTTT
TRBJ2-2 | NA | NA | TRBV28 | CASLLEQGNTGELFF | TGTGCCAGCCTACTAGAACAGGGAAACACCGGGGAGCTGTTTTTT
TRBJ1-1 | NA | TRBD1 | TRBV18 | CASSLAGQGRAEAFF | TGTGCTAGCTCCCTAGCCGGACAGGGCAGGGCTGAAGCTTTCTTT
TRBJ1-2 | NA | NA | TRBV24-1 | CATSDFGFYYTF | TGTGCCACCAGTGATTTCGGGTTTTACTACACCTTC
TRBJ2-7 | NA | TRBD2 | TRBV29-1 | CSVTSGSIYEQYF | TGCAGCGTGACTAGCGGGAGTATCTACGAGCAGTACTTC
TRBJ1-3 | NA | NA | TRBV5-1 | CASSVEGTPGSTIYF | TGCGCCAGCAGCGTTGAAGGGACTCCCGGGAGCACCATATATTTT
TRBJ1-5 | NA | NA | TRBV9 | CASSGTVNQPQHF | TGTGCCAGCAGCGGGACAGTCAATCAGCCCCAGCATTTT
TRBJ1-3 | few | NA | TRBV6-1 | CASSDGDSGNTIYF | TGTGCCAGCAGTGACGGGGATTCTGGAAACACCATATATTTT
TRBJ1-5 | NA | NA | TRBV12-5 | CASGLEQYQPQHF | TGTGCTAGTGGTTTGGAGCAATATCAGCCCCAGCATTTT
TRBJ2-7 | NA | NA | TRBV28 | CASSSPTEQYEQYF | TGTGCCAGCAGTTCCCCGACAGAACAATACGAGCAGTACTTC
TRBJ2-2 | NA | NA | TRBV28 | CASRGRGTGELFF | TGTGCCAGCAGGGGTCGGGGCACCGGGGAGCTGTTTTTT
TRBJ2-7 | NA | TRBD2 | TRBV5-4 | CASSLPGLAGEGAYEQYF | TGTGCCAGCAGCTTACCGGGACTAGCGGGGGAGGGAGCCTACGAGCAGTACTTC
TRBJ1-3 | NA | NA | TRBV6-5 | CASSYNPNSGNTIYF | TGTGCCAGCAGTTACAATCCCAACTCTGGAAACACCATATATTTT
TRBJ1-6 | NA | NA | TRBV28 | CASSLWQRGSPLHF | TGTGCCAGCAGTTTATGGCAACGAGGCTCACCCCTCCACTTT
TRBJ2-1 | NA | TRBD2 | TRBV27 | CASTVSSGAQFF | TGTGCCAGCACCGTATCTAGCGGGGCGCAGTTCTTC
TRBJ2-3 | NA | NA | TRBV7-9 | CASSLNLGGEEDTQYF | TGTGCCAGCAGCTTAAATCTAGGAGGTGAGGAGGATACGCAGTATTTT
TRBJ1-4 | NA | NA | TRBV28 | CASSSFNEKLFF | TGTGCCAGCAGTTCCTTTAATGAAAAACTGTTTTTT
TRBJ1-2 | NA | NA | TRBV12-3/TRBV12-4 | CASGRAGYTF | TGTGCCAGCGGCAGGGCTGGCTACACCTTC
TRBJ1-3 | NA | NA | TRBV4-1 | CASSQATGTSGNTIYF | TGCGCCAGCAGCCAGGCGACCGGGACTTCGGGAAACACCATATATTTT
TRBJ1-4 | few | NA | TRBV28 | CASRSTNEKLFF | TGTGCCAGCAGGTCGACTAATGAAAAACTGTTTTTT
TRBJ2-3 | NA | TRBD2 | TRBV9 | CASSPGGLAGADTQYF | TGTGCCAGCAGCCCCGGGGGACTAGCGGGAGCAGATACGCAGTATTTT
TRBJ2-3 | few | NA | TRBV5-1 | CASSLDGLRGTDTQYF | TGCGCCAGCAGCTTGGATGGGCTGAGGGGCACAGATACGCAGTATTTT
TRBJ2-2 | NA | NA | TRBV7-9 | CASSLGGGTGELFF | TGTGCCAGCAGCTTAGGGGGAGGCACCGGGGAGCTGTTTTTT
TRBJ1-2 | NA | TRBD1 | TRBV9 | CASSIGQGNYGYTF | TGTGCCAGCAGCATCGGACAGGGAAACTATGGCTACACCTTC
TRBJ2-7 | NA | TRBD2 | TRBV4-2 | CASSQDLLAGWGVIPEQYF | TGTGCCAGCAGCCAAGATTTACTAGCGGGTTGGGGGGTAATCCCCGAGCAGTACTTC
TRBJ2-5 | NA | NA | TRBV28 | CASSFFSGAYWGQETQYF | TGTGCCAGCAGTTTCTTTTCAGGGGCCTATTGGGGCCAAGAGACCCAGTACTTC
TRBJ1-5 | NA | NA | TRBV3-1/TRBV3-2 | CASSPNRQPNQPQHF | TGTGCCAGCAGCCCTAACCGACAGCCCAATCAGCCCCAGCATTTT
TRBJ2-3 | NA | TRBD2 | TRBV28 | CASSLVASGSASTDTQYF | TGTGCCAGCAGTTTAGTGGCTAGCGGGAGCGCTAGCACAGATACGCAGTATTTT
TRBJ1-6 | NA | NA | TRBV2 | CASSARFAAGDNSPLHF | TGTGCCAGCAGCGCCCGGTTCGCCGCCGGTGATAATTCACCCCTCCACTTT
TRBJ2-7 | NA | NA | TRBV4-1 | CASSPQDFYEQYF | TGCGCCAGCAGCCCTCAGGACTTTTACGAGCAGTACTTC
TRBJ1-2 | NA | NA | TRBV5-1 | CASSSSPSGPGGHGYTF | TGCGCCAGCAGTTCGAGCCCCTCCGGGCCGGGGGGGCATGGCTACACCTTC
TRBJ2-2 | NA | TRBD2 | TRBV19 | CASKVLADPNTGELFF | TGTGCCAGTAAGGTACTAGCGGATCCGAACACCGGGGAGCTGTTTTTT
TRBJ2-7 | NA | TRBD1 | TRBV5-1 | CASRNLGQGANEQYF | TGCGCCAGCAGGAATTTGGGACAGGGGGCAAACGAGCAGTACTTC
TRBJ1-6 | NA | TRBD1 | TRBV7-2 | CASSLMTDRGSPLHF | TGTGCCAGCAGCTTAATGACGGACAGGGGTTCACCCCTCCACTTT
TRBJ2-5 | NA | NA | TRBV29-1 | CSVERGALETQYF | TGCAGCGTTGAACGGGGGGCTTTAGAGACCCAGTACTTC
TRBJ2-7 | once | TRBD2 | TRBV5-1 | CASSSAGTPYEQYF | TGCGCCAGCAGCTCAGCGGGAACTCCCTACGAGCAGTACTTC
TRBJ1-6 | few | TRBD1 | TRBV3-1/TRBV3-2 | CASSRDRGSPLHF | TGTGCCAGCAGCCGGGACAGGGGTTCACCCCTCCACTTT
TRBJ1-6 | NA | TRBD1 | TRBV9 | CASSAPTGRGSYNSPLHF | TGTGCCAGCAGCGCCCCGACAGGGAGAGGCTCCTATAATTCACCCCTCCACTTT
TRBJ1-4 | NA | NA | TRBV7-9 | CASSLATDGVKLFF | TGTGCCAGCAGCTTAGCGACTGATGGCGTAAAACTGTTTTTT
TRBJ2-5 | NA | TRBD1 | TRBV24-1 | CATRDRGQETQYF | TGTGCCACCAGGGACAGGGGTCAAGAGACCCAGTACTTC
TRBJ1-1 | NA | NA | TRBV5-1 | CASSSGEGTEAFF | TGCGCCAGCAGCTCAGGGGAGGGAACTGAAGCTTTCTTT
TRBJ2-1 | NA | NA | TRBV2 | CASSEAGSGGFF | TGTGCCAGCAGTGAAGCGGGGTCCGGAGGGTTCTTC
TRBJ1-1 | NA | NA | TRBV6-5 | CASSRTFNDGAFF | TGTGCCAGCAGCCGGACTTTCAACGACGGAGCTTTCTTT
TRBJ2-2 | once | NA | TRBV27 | CASSPGTLNTGELFF | TGTGCCAGCAGTCCCGGGACTCTGAACACCGGGGAGCTGTTTTTT
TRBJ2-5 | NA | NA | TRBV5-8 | CASTGGWQETQYF | TGTGCCAGCACAGGGGGGTGGCAAGAGACCCAGTACTTC
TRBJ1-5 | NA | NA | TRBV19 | CASSIRALQGEPQHF | TGTGCCAGTAGTATTCGAGCTTTACAGGGTGAGCCCCAGCATTTT
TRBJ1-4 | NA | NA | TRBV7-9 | CASSLAGQGAEKLFF | TGTGCCAGCAGCTTAGCCGGGCAGGGCGCTGAAAAACTGTTTTTT
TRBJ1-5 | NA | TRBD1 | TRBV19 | CATPQGNNQPQHF | TGTGCCACTCCACAGGGGAACAATCAGCCCCAGCATTTT
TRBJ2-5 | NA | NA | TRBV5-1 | CASTPRGSGAFQETQYF | TGCGCCAGCACCCCCCGAGGTAGCGGAGCTTTCCAAGAGACCCAGTACTTC
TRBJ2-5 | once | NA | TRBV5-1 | CATRQKMVGLETQYF | TGCGCCACCCGACAGAAAATGGTCGGTTTGGAGACCCAGTACTTC
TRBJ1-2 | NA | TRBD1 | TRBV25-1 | CASRPTGGRGGYTF | TGTGCCAGCAGGCCCACAGGGGGTAGGGGAGGCTACACCTTC